Listed here are 19 T cell receptor beta chains from one sample, sequenced in a study of blood T cell repertoires in COVID-19 (dated by TCRdb to 2018 to 2020). To prepare the library, the immunoSEQ multiplex PCR assay was applied. Not all clones reach the TCRdb copy of this immuneACCESS table, which keeps in-frame sequences only. Checked studies attribute under half of the gap to unresolved V genes and leave the rest unexplained. Across this sample there are under 300,000 clones, with 81% seen only once. The ten largest clones represent less than 3% of the sample. The specimen was peripheral blood. Receptor source: a woman in her fifties or sixties with active or convalescent COVID-19.

The rearrangement uses TRBV10-3 and TRBJ2-5, with D possibly TRBD2 on 5 matching bases. CDR3 length equals 15 residues. The germline V gene has CDR1 ENHRY and CDR2 SYGVKD. Trimming took 4 bases from V and 2 from J, leaving 14 bases between them. CDR3 protein: CAISASSPGQETQYF. CDR3 bases: TGTGCCATCAGTGCTTCAAGCCCGGGACAAGAGACCCAGTACTTC.

V gene TRBV3-1 (or the pseudogene TRBV3-2) combines with J gene TRBJ2-7; tentatively, D is TRBD2 (7 bases). Germline V gene lookup returns CDR1 LGHDT and CDR2 YNNKEL (reference sequence). The CDR3 loop spans 12 amino acids. V dropped 5 bases and J dropped 6 bases, with 11 bases sitting between them. CDR3 amino acids: CASSGGAGEQYF. Here the CDR3 DNA reads TGTGCCAGCAGCGGGGGGGCAGGCGAGCAGTACTTC.

Regarding this clone: A junction end diverges from the germline sequence, so it may reflect a read error. V usage is TRBV6-2 or TRBV6-3 and J usage is TRBJ1-4, with a weak D call TRBD1 (6 bases). CDR3 size: 10 residues. Germline CDR1 reads MNHEY; CDR2 reads SVGEGT. DNA of the CDR3: TGTGCCAGCAGTCACAGGGAGATGGTTTTT. Its translation: CASSHREMVF.

This chain links TRBV5-3 with TRBJ2-7, with 11 bases aligning to TRBD1. TRBV5-3 is reported as an ORF; its role is uncertain. The CDR3 totals 16 residues. V lost 3 bases, J lost 3 bases, and 8 bases stayed unmatched. In nucleotides, the CDR3 is TGTGCCAGAAGCTGGGGGGACAGGGGGTCCGACTACGAGCAGTACTTC. Translation: CARSWGDRGSDYEQYF.

In this sample, this clone turned up once. The V call is TRBV5-8, the J call TRBJ2-5; 9 bases line up with TRBD2. This CDR3 spans 18 amino acids. The V segment lost 3 bases and the J segment 2 bases; nucleotides outside the gene matches: 14. From germline, CDR1 is SGHTS and CDR2 YDEGEE. The CDR3 region is CASSSFSWYSGGQETQYF. In DNA form, the CDR3 reads TGTGCCAGCAGCTCGTTCTCATGGTACAGCGGGGGGCAAGAGACCCAGTACTTC.

This chain links TRBV6-5 with TRBJ1-1; a weak D match, TRBD1 (6 bases). The CDR3 is made up of 15 amino acids. With 5 bases removed from V and 0 bases from J, the gap between germline ends came to 13 bases. The germline V gene has CDR1 MNHEY and CDR2 SVGAGI. The CDR3 reads CASSPWTAVNTEAFF. In DNA, the CDR3 is TGTGCCAGCAGTCCTTGGACAGCAGTGAACACTGAAGCTTTCTTT.

The V and J genes are TRBV27 and TRBJ1-5; no clear D gene. The ends were cut back, 6 bases at V and 1 base at J, with 4 bases in the middle. Germline CDR1 is MNHEY and CDR2 is SMNVEV (reference sequence). CDR3 size: 12 residues. CDR3 in amino acids: CASSPSNQPQHF. The CDR3 DNA sequence: TGTGCCAGCAGCCCGAGCAATCAGCCCCAGCATTTT.

J is TRBJ1-4 and V is TRBV7-6, with 8 bases fitting TRBD1. CDR1 and CDR2 from the germline V gene are SGHVS and FNYEAQ. The CDR3 extends over 16 amino acids. V gave up 2 bases and J gave up 4 bases; unmatched junction bases: 6. Written as DNA, the CDR3 is TGTGCCAGCAGCTTATCAGCAGGACAGGGTAATGAAAAACTGTTTTTT. Protein sequence: CASSLSAGQGNEKLFF.

The chain recombines TRBV25-1 with TRBJ1-2, with D maybe TRBD1 (6 bases). Germline V gene lookup returns CDR1 MGHDK and CDR2 SYGVNS. The CDR3 covers 15 residues. V lost 6 bases and J 4 bases, leaving 18 bases between the germline ends. The CDR3 protein is CASRDPAGDSYGYTF. The CDR3 DNA reads TGTGCCAGCAGGGACCCGGCAGGGGATAGCTATGGCTACACCTTC.

J is TRBJ2-3 and V is TRBV2; TRBD2 aligns across 12 bases. The CDR3 consists of 14 residues. J gave up 7 bases and V 6 bases, and 5 bases lay outside the gene matches. Looked up from germline, CDR1 is SNHLY and CDR2 is FYNNEI. CDR3 sequence reads: CASRLAGGPYTQYF. Written as DNA, the CDR3 is TGTGCCAGCAGGCTAGCGGGGGGGCCTTATACGCAGTATTTT.

Written as DNA, the CDR3 is TGTGCCAGCAGTTCGACAGGGTCAAACAATGAGCAGTTCTTC. It encodes CASSSTGSNNEQFF. The chain carries TRBV6-6 and TRBJ2-1; 7 positions agree with TRBD1. The J segment lost 5 bases and the V segment lost 4 bases, leaving 5 bases of the junction unmatched. This CDR3 spans 14 amino acids. The V gene's germline CDR1 is MNHNY and CDR2 SVGAGI (reference sequence).

This clone has only a few counts. The junction does not match germline at one end; this may be a read error. The V and J genes are TRBV7-2 and TRBJ1-2; 7 positions match TRBD1. This CDR3 comprises 17 residues. Germline V gene sequence: CDR1 SGHTA, CDR2 FQGNSA. CDR3 DNA sequence: TGTGCCAGCAGCTCCCTACCCGTTCAGACAGGGCTTCGACTTTTTCTCTTC. It translates to CASSSLPVQTGLRLFLF.

The rearrangement links TRBV19 to TRBJ2-1; tentatively, D is TRBD1 (5 bases). V was clipped by 3 bases and J by 8 bases, with 20 bases between them. This CDR3 is built from 16 residues. In germline, CDR1 is LNHDA, CDR2 SQIVND (reference sequence). As DNA, the CDR3 is TGTGCCAGTAGTATCAGGGAACTAATTGGGTCGGATGAGCAGTTCTTC. Protein product: CASSIRELIGSDEQFF. The complete variable domain, with remaining parts taken from reference TRBV19 and TRBJ2-1, reads DGGITQSPKYLFRKEGQNVTLSCEQNLNHDAMYWYRQDPGQGLRLIYYSQIVNDFQKGDIAEGYSVSREKKESFPLTVTSAQKNPTAFYLCASSIRELIGSDEQFFGPGTRLTVL.

This chain joins TRBV11-2 and TRBJ1-2; unclear D gene. In germline, CDR1 is SGHAT, CDR2 FQNNGV. This CDR3 comprises 15 residues. V dropped 6 bases and J dropped 4 bases, with 18 bases sitting between them. The CDR3 bases are TGTGCCAGCAGGGTCGGCAGAACGGGGAGCTATGGCTACACCTTC. Residues: CASRVGRTGSYGYTF.

This chain joins TRBV5-6 and TRBJ1-5; D gene uncertain. The CDR3 has 15 residues. CDR1 and CDR2 (germline): SGHDT, YYEEEE. Trimming cost V 0 bases and J 6 bases, with 13 bases left between them. This CDR3 reads CASSLGRFGLQPQHF. Here the CDR3 DNA reads TGTGCCAGCAGCTTGGGCCGATTCGGTCTTCAGCCCCAGCATTTT.

V gene TRBV19 combines with J gene TRBJ2-7; 7 bases align to TRBD1. V lost 7 bases and J lost 4; bases outside the gene matches: 10. Germline V gene sequence: CDR1 LNHDA, CDR2 SQIVND (reference sequence). The CDR3 sequence is 14 residues long. Here the CDR3 reads CASTGQAGGYEQYF. CDR3 nucleotide sequence: TGTGCCAGTACGGGGCAAGCAGGGGGATACGAGCAGTACTTC. Drawing the rest from reference TRBV19 and TRBJ2-7, the complete variable domain is DGGITQSPKYLFRKEGQNVTLSCEQNLNHDAMYWYRQDPGQGLRLIYYSQIVNDFQKGDIAEGYSVSREKKESFPLTVTSAQKNPTAFYLCASTGQAGGYEQYFGPGTRLTVT.

This clone has only one observation. The V and J genes are TRBV7-3 and TRBJ1-1, with unresolved D. V dropped 3 bases and J dropped 5 bases, with 10 bases sitting between them. Germline V gene lookup returns CDR1 SGHTA and CDR2 FQGTGA. This CDR3 is built from 13 residues. Written as DNA, the CDR3 is TGTGCCAGCAGCTTCGACGGGAGGACTGAAGCTTTCTTT. It specifies CASSFDGRTEAFF. The variable domain in full, completed from reference TRBV7-3 and TRBJ1-1, reads GAGVSQTPSNKVTEKGKYVELRCDPISGHTALYWYRQSLGQGPEFLIYFQGTGAADDSGLPNDRFFAVRPEGSVSTLKIQRTERGDSAVYLCASSFDGRTEAFFGQGTRLTVV.

V and J are TRBV5-1 and TRBJ1-2, with 9 bases identical to TRBD1. Germline assignment: CDR1 SGHRS and CDR2 YFSETQ. V was pared by 4 bases and J by 8 bases, with 12 bases of the junction left unmatched. This CDR3 is built from 15 residues. The CDR3 DNA reads TGCGCCAGCAGCCCCGCCGGGACAGGGAATTTAGGCTACACCTTC. This codes for CASSPAGTGNLGYTF. Full variable domain (rest looked up from reference TRBV5-1 and TRBJ1-2): KAGVTQTPRYLIKTRGQQVTLSCSPISGHRSVSWYQQTPGQGLQFLFEYFSETQRNKGNFPGRFSGRQFSNSRSEMNVSTLELGDSALYLCASSPAGTGNLGYTFGSGTRLTVV.

The chain combines TRBV14 with TRBJ2-1; 10 bases agree with TRBD2. The CDR3 is 15 amino acids. Germline values: CDR1 SGHDN, CDR2 FVKESK. J lost 4 bases, V lost 5 bases, and 5 bases had no gene match. The CDR3 bases are TGTGCCAGCAGCGAACTAGCGGGGCCTTACAATGAGCAGTTCTTC. Residues: CASSELAGPYNEQFF.